Below, 29 T cell receptor beta chains from the same sample are listed, as sequenced in a study of Ad26.COV2.S vaccination and SARS-CoV-2 variants. Sequencing used immunoSEQ multiplex PCR; TCRdb keeps in-frame clones, though not all of them. The sample carries some 270,000 clones, roughly 85% recorded once. As for treatment: 15 to 20 received Ad26.COV2.S at low or high dose, single or two shots; about 5 received placebo; per-sample allocation not given. The samples date from day 63 after the first vaccine or placebo injection. The sequenced sample was peripheral blood, obtained in a trial of Ad26.COV2.S vaccine versus placebo. The receptors derive from a person aged 18 to 65 who received the Ad26.COV2.S COVID-19 vaccine or a placebo.

The CDR3 DNA sequence: TGTGCCAGCAGCTTTGGGGCCGGGGGTGGCTACACCTTC. Its translation: CASSFGAGGGYTF. V usage is TRBV13 and J usage is TRBJ1-2; a weak D match, TRBD1 (5 bases). V gave up 3 bases and J gave up 7 bases, with 12 bases separating them. Germline CDR1 PRHDT, CDR2 FYEKMQ (reference sequence). This CDR3 has 13 amino acids.

J is TRBJ2-4 and V is TRBV4-3; D is uncertain. The ends were cut back, 0 bases at V and 0 bases at J, with 15 bases in the middle. CDR3 length: 18 residues. The germline V gene has CDR1 LGHNA and CDR2 YSLEER. This CDR3 reads CASSQDSTSTLAKNIQYF. Here the CDR3 DNA reads TGCGCCAGCAGCCAAGATTCTACCAGTACTTTAGCCAAAAACATTCAGTACTTC.

The chain links TRBV7-9 to TRBJ2-1; D is perhaps TRBD2 (6 bases). Deletions cut 3 bases from V and 5 bases from J, with 11 bases between. The CDR3 has 14 residues. CDR1 is SEHNR and CDR2 is FQNEAQ in the germline V gene (reference sequence). CDR3 sequence (DNA): TGTGCCAGCAGCTTTGAGACTAGAAACAATGAGCAGTTCTTC. It codes for CASSFETRNNEQFF.

The V and J genes are TRBV5-1 and TRBJ1-6; D possibly corresponds to TRBD1 (5 bases). Trimming pared 0 bases from V and 9 bases from J, leaving 16 bases between. The CDR3 consists of 16 residues. The germline V gene encodes CDR1 SGHRS and CDR2 YFSETQ. CDR3 DNA: TGCGCCAGCAGCTTGGCTAGGGGAAGGTTTCCTTCACCCCTCCACTTT. Encoded protein: CASSLARGRFPSPLHF.

V usage is TRBV2 and J usage is TRBJ1-4, with a tentative D call TRBD1 (5 bases). Per germline, CDR1 SNHLY and CDR2 FYNNEI. The CDR3 is made up of 14 amino acids. Trimming left V 2 bases short and J 8 bases short, with 12 bases between. The CDR3 DNA reads as TGTGCCAGCAGTGAACAGGGAGTAGGGGAAAAACTGTTTTTT. This translates into CASSEQGVGEKLFF.

CDR3 in DNA: TGTGCCAGCAGCTTAGTCTGGAGCGCGGGAGTGATAGATACGCAGTATTTT. Amino acid sequence: CASSLVWSAGVIDTQYF. The chain has TRBV7-2 and TRBJ2-3; 7 nucleotides agree with TRBD2. V was clipped by 1 base and J by 5 bases; unmatched bases: 12. This CDR3 has 17 amino acids. Germline V gene lookup returns CDR1 SGHTA and CDR2 FQGNSA.

The chain recombines TRBV7-2 with TRBJ1-3; 9 nucleotides align to TRBD1. Germline loops: CDR1 SGHTA, CDR2 FQGNSA. CDR3 length equals 16 residues. V lost 5 bases to trimming and J lost 0 bases; unmatched junction nucleotides: 5. The CDR3 sequence: CASSPQGALSGNTIYF. The CDR3 bases are TGTGCCAGCAGCCCACAGGGGGCTCTCTCTGGAAACACCATATATTTT. Filled out from reference TRBV7-2 and TRBJ1-3, the complete variable domain reads GAGVSQSPSNKVTEKGKDVELRCDPISGHTALYWYRQSLGQGLEFLIYFQGNSAPDKSGLPSDRFSAERTGGSVSTLTIQRTQQEDSAVYLCASSPQGALSGNTIYFGEGSWLTVV.

The chain has TRBV14 and TRBJ2-7; TRBD1 matches at 7 bases. With 2 bases clipped from V and 1 base from J, the junction kept 5 bases outside the gene matches. The CDR3 is 15 residues long. CDR1 is SGHDN and CDR2 is FVKESK in the germline V gene. The CDR3 is CASSQQGVLSYEQYF. As DNA, the CDR3 is TGTGCCAGCAGCCAACAGGGGGTACTATCCTACGAGCAGTACTTC.

This chain joins TRBV9 and TRBJ1-1; no clear D. The CDR3 runs 15 residues. The germline V gene encodes CDR1 SGDLS and CDR2 YYNGEE. Trimming left V 3 bases short and J 1 base short, with 13 bases between. The CDR3 protein is CASSARGTANTEAFF. As DNA, the CDR3 is TGTGCCAGCAGCGCGCGTGGTACTGCGAACACTGAAGCTTTCTTT.

This clone was detected once. This rearrangement joins TRBV24-1 to TRBJ1-2; no definite D call. CDR1 is KGHDR and CDR2 is SFDVKD in the germline V gene. The CDR3 totals 13 residues. With 5 bases removed from V and 5 bases from J, the gap between germline ends came to 11 bases. CDR3 DNA: TGTGCCACCAGTGCCCCCGGGGATTATGGCTACACCTTC. It encodes CATSAPGDYGYTF.

The CDR3 protein is CASSRAGSNSGNTIYF. The CDR3 DNA sequence: TGTGCCAGCAGCCGCGCGGGGTCGAACTCTGGAAACACCATATATTTT. The chain is built from TRBV7-9 and TRBJ1-3; D is unresolved. Germline CDR1 reads SEHNR; CDR2 reads FQNEAQ (reference sequence). V was pared by 5 bases and J by 0 bases, with 14 bases between. The CDR3 covers 16 residues.

The chain couples TRBV7-9 to TRBJ1-2; no clear D. The V and J ends lost 2 bases and 6 bases respectively, with 7 bases between them. Germline CDR1 SEHNR, CDR2 FQNEAQ (reference sequence). The CDR3 has 12 residues. CDR3 DNA: TGTGCCAGCAGCTTAAAGGGTCATGGCTACACCTTC. This encodes CASSLKGHGYTF.

Only one count was recorded for this clone. The chain joins TRBV12-3 or TRBV12-4 to TRBJ2-1; no reliable D call. CDR3 length: 13 amino acids. Trimming took 8 bases from V and 9 from J, leaving 17 bases between them. The CDR3 protein is CASSPFEYGEQFF. The DNA of the CDR3 is TGTGCCAGCTCCCCCTTCGAGTACGGTGAGCAGTTCTTC.

V is TRBV7-2 and J is TRBJ1-2, with TRBD1 matching over 9 bases. The germline CDR1 and CDR2 sequences are SGHTA and FQGNSA. The CDR3 covers 14 residues. Trimming cost V 3 bases and J 8 bases; bases outside gene matches: 7. This CDR3 is CASSLDRGSGGYTF. Here the CDR3 DNA reads TGTGCCAGCAGCTTGGACAGGGGCTCAGGAGGCTACACCTTC.

With respect to this clone: One end of the junction fails to match germline, which may point to a read error. The CDR3 here is CASSDPTDRAANRPQHF. The CDR3 DNA sequence: TGTGCCAGCAGTGACCCGACCGACAGGGCGGCCAATCGGCCCCAGCATTTT. This sequence joins TRBV6-1 and TRBJ1-5; 7 bases map to TRBD1. The CDR3 is 17 residues long. Germline V CDR1 and CDR2: MNHNS, SASEGT.

The chain carries TRBV19 and TRBJ2-1; the match to TRBD2 covers 15 bases. V shed 5 bases, J shed 3 bases, and the junction held 2 bases outside the gene matches. The germline CDR1 and CDR2 sequences are LNHDA and SQIVND (reference sequence). The CDR3 is 16 residues long. The DNA of the CDR3 is TGTGCCAGTAGTGGACTAGCGGGGGGGAACTACAATGAGCAGTTCTTC. It codes for CASSGLAGGNYNEQFF.

V gene TRBV4-1 combines with J gene TRBJ2-2, with D tentatively TRBD1 (5 bases). With 1 base removed from V and 4 bases from J, the gap between germline ends came to 13 bases. The CDR3 covers 16 residues. The germline gives CDR1 MGHRA, CDR2 YSYEKL. The CDR3 DNA follows: TGCGCCAGCAGCCAAGGGAGCTGGGGCGGCACCGGGGAGCTGTTTTTT. Its translation: CASSQGSWGGTGELFF.

This chain links TRBV2 with TRBJ1-1, with D perhaps TRBD1 (5 bases). V shed 3 bases and J shed 1 base, with 15 bases lying between them. The CDR3 consists of 16 residues. The V gene's germline CDR1 is SNHLY and CDR2 FYNNEI. The CDR3 sequence is CASSDRRKTANTEAFF. CDR3 coding DNA: TGTGCCAGCAGTGACCGACGAAAGACAGCGAACACTGAAGCTTTCTTT.

Regarding this clone: The same CDR3 can be traced to other DNA sequences in this sample. The chain carries TRBV12-3 or TRBV12-4 and TRBJ2-5; no clear D. Deletions cut 2 bases from V and 3 bases from J, with 4 bases between. CDR3 length: 12 amino acids. CDR3 DNA: TGTGCCAGCAGTTTACTAGAAGAGACCCAGTACTTC. This gives the protein CASSLLEETQYF.

The V gene is TRBV24-1, the J gene TRBJ2-5; 9 nucleotides align to TRBD1. J was trimmed by 4 bases and V by 3 bases; bases with no gene match: 8. The germline V gene has CDR1 KGHDR and CDR2 SFDVKD. This CDR3 has 16 residues. The CDR3 DNA reads as TGTGCCACCAGTGATACTACAGGGGGCCGGGGAGAGACCCAGTACTTC. Translation gives CATSDTTGGRGETQYF.

The genes are TRBV6-5 and TRBJ1-2; TRBD1 matches at 7 bases. The CDR3 is made up of 15 amino acids. The V gene's germline CDR1 is MNHEY and CDR2 SVGAGI. Losses at the gene ends were 6 bases for V and 0 bases for J; bases not matched to a gene: 7. The CDR3 protein is CASRQEGAPNYGYTF. CDR3 sequence (DNA): TGTGCCAGCAGACAAGAGGGGGCGCCTAACTATGGCTACACCTTC.

CDR3 sequence: CASRPRNQPQHF. CDR3 DNA sequence: TGTGCCAGTAGACCTAGGAATCAGCCCCAGCATTTT. The rearrangement links TRBV6-2 or TRBV6-3 to TRBJ1-5; D ambiguous. CDR3 length: 12 amino acids. Trimming pared 9 bases from V and 4 bases from J, leaving 10 bases between. The germline V gene has CDR1 MNHEY and CDR2 SVGEGT.

The chain employs TRBV24-1 and TRBJ1-2; tentatively, D is TRBD1 (5 bases). Germline CDR1 is KGHDR and CDR2 is SFDVKD. Trimming took 0 bases from V and 3 from J, leaving 13 bases between them. This CDR3 is 16 amino acids long. The CDR3, as DNA: TGTGCCACCAGTGATTTGACTTCGCAGGGACACTATGGCTACACCTTC. This codes for CATSDLTSQGHYGYTF.

A few counts support this clone. The CDR3 spells CASRALAGGEQYF. As DNA, the CDR3 is TGTGCCAGCAGGGCCCTAGCGGGGGGCGAGCAGTACTTC. The V call is TRBV3-1 (or the pseudogene TRBV3-2), the J call TRBJ2-7, with 11 positions matching TRBD2. Trimming took 6 bases from V and 6 from J; bases not matched to a gene: 4. Per germline, CDR1 LGHDT and CDR2 YNNKEL (reference sequence). This CDR3 contains 13 residues.

This chain connects TRBV10-1 to TRBJ2-3; 12 bases are a match to TRBD2. The V and J ends lost 2 bases and 0 bases, in that order; junction bases with no gene match: 6. The CDR3 sequence is 18 residues long. Germline CDR1 reads WNHNN; CDR2 reads SYGVQD (reference sequence). The CDR3: CASSEASGGVRSTDTQYF. The CDR3 nucleotides read TGCGCCAGCAGTGAGGCTAGCGGGGGGGTTAGGAGCACAGATACGCAGTATTTT.

The rearrangement joins TRBV6-5 to TRBJ2-1; the match to TRBD2 covers 7 bases. This CDR3 region has 12 residues. J gave up 7 bases and V 8 bases, and 5 bases lay outside the gene matches. Germline CDR1 reads MNHEY; CDR2 reads SVGAGI. The CDR3 nucleotides are TGTGCCAGCGGGGACTACTGGAATGAGCAGTTCTTC. Amino acid sequence: CASGDYWNEQFF.

The genes are TRBV6-2 or TRBV6-3 and TRBJ2-4; no firm D call. This CDR3 comprises 14 residues. The V end was cut by 5 bases, the J end by 0 bases, with 8 bases between. The germline V gene has CDR1 MNHEY and CDR2 SVGEGT. The DNA for the CDR3 is TGTGCCAGCAGTGGCCTGCGAGCCAAAAACATTCAGTACTTC. Translated, it gives CASSGLRAKNIQYF.

This sequence joins TRBV18 and TRBJ2-3; no definite D call. With 1 base removed from V and 3 bases from J, the gap between germline ends came to 8 bases. This CDR3 is 14 amino acids long. Germline assignment: CDR1 KGHSH and CDR2 LQKENI. The CDR3: CASSPLLLTDTQYF. CDR3 coding DNA: TGTGCCAGCTCACCACTGCTGTTAACAGATACGCAGTATTTT. The complete variable domain, with remaining parts taken from reference TRBV18 and TRBJ2-3, reads NAGVMQNPRHLVRRRGQEARLRCSPMKGHSHVYWYRQLPEEGLKFMVYLQKENIIDESGMPKERFSAEFPKEGPSILRIQQVVRGDSAAYFCASSPLLLTDTQYFGPGTRLTVL.

The chain has TRBV3-1 (or the pseudogene TRBV3-2) and TRBJ2-1, with D possibly being TRBD1 (6 bases). Germline V gene lookup returns CDR1 LGHDT and CDR2 YNNKEL (reference sequence). The CDR3 runs 13 residues. V lost 0 bases to trimming and J lost 9 bases, with 9 bases between them. This chain's CDR3 is CASSQDRGFEQFF. The CDR3 DNA follows: TGTGCCAGCAGCCAAGATAGGGGGTTTGAGCAGTTCTTC.